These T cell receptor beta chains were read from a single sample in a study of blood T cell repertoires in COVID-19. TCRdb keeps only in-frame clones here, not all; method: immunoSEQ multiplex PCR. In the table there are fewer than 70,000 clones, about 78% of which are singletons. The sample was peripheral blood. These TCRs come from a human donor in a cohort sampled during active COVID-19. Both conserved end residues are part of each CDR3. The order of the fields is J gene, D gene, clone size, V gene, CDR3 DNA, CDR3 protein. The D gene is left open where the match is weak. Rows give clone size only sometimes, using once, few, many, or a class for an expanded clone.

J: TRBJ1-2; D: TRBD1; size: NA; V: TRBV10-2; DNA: TGCGCCAGTTCTCATACCGGGACAGGCACTTATGGCTACACCTTC; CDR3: CASSHTGTGTYGYTF
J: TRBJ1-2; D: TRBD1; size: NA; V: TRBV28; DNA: TGTGCCAGCAGTGGGACAGGTCTTCTTGGCTACACCTTC; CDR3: CASSGTGLLGYTF
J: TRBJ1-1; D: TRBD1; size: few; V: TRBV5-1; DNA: TGCGCCAGCAGCTCGGGACAGCGATTGAACACTGAAGCTTTCTTT; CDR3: CASSSGQRLNTEAFF
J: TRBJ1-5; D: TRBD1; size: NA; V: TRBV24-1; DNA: TGTGCCACCAGTGATTCGGGGACCGGGACAGGGATCAATCAGCCCCAGCATTTT; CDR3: CATSDSGTGTGINQPQHF
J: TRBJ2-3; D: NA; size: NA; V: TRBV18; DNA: TGTGCCAGCTCACCACTCAGGACTAGCACAGATACGCAGTATTTT; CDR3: CASSPLRTSTDTQYF
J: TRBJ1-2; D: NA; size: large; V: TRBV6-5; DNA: TGTGCCAGCAATCCGGGACTCACTAACTATGGCTACACCTTC; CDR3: CASNPGLTNYGYTF
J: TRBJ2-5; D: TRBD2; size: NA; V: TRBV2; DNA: TGTGCCCCCAGGGAGGGAGCTACGGAGACCCAGTACTTC; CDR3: CAPREGATETQYF
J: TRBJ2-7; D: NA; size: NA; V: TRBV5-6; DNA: TGTGCCAGCAGCTATTGGGAGGCCGGAGACGGGCAGTACTTC; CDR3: CASSYWEAGDGQYF
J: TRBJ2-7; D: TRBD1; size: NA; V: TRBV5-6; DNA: TGTGTCAGCAGCTCTTGGGACAGGGAGCAGTACTTC; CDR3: CVSSSWDREQYF
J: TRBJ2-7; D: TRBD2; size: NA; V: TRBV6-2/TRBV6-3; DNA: TGTGCCAGCAGTTACCCCTCGGGACTAGCGGTCTACGAGCAGTACTTC; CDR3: CASSYPSGLAVYEQYF
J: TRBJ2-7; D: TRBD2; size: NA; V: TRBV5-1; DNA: TGCGCCAGCAGCTTTCGGCGGGAGGGCGGCTACGAGCAGTACTTC; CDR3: CASSFRREGGYEQYF
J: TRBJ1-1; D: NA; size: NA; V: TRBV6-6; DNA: TGTGCCAGCAGTTACTCGGGGGGGCCTAACACTGAAGCTTTCTTT; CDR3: CASSYSGGPNTEAFF
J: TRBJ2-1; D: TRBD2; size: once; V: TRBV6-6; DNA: TGTGCCAGCAGTCCCCGGGGTAGCGGGAGGCGAGCCGAGAATGAGCAGTTCTTC; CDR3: CASSPRGSGRRAENEQFF
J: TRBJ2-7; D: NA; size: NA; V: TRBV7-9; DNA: TGTGCCAGCAGCTTTGCGGGACCCTCCTACGAGCAGTACTTC; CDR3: CASSFAGPSYEQYF
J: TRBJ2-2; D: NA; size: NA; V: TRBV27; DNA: TGTGCCAGCAGCCTTTCAGGCGACACCGGGGAGCTGTTTTTT; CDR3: CASSLSGDTGELFF
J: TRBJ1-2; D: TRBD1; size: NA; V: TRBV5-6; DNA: TGTGCCAGCAGACAGAGGGGACAGTCTAACTATGGCTACACCTTC; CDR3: CASRQRGQSNYGYTF